What follows is one T cell receptor beta chain and its context. The record originates from a study of cytomegalovirus exposure and HLA in healthy donors. PCR amplification relied on 60 Vbeta primers (plus 13 Jbeta primers). The protocol was immunoSEQ multiplex PCR, while the TCRdb copy is restricted to in-frame clones and leaves out a portion. Of 130,000 or so clones listed, approximately 80% are singletons. This receptor was obtained from a male donor in good health and CMV-seropositive. Specimen: PBMCs.

Written as DNA, the CDR3 is TGTGCCAGCAGTTCCTCCCCCGACAGCTACGAGCAGTACTTC. Amino acids: CASSSSPDSYEQYF. This sequence joins TRBV27 and TRBJ2-7; a possible D gene is TRBD1 (5 bases). CDR1 MNHEY and CDR2 SMNVEV come from the germline V gene (reference sequence). Trimming left V 4 bases short and J 3 bases short, with 13 bases between. The CDR3 runs to 14 residues.